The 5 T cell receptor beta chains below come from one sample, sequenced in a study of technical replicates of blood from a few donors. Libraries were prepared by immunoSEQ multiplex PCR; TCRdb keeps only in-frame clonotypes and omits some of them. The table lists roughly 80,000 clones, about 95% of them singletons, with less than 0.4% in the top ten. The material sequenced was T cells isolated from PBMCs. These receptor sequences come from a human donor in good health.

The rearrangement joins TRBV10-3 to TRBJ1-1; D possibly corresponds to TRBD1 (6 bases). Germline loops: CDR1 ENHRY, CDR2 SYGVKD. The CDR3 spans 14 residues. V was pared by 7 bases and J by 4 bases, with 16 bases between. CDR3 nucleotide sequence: TGTGCCATCATGGTCGGGGGGGCGGCCACTGAAGCTTTCTTT. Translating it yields CAIMVGGAATEAFF.

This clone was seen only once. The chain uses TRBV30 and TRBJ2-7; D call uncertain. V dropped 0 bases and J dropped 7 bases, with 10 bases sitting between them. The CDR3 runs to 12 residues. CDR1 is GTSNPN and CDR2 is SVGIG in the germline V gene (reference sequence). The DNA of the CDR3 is TGTGCCTGGAGTGTAATGGAGACTGAGCAGTACTTC. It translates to CAWSVMETEQYF. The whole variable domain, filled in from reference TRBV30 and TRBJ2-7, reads SQTIHQWPATLVQPVGSPLSLECTVEGTSNPNLYWYRQAAGRGLQLLFYSVGIGQISSEVPQNLSASRPQDRQFILSSKKLLLSDSGFYLCAWSVMETEQYFGPGTRLTVT.

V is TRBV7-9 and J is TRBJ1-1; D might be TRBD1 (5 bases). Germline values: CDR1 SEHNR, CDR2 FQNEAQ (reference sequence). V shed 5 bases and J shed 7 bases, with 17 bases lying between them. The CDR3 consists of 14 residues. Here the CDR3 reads CASSQTSRVDEAFF. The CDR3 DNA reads TGTGCCAGCAGCCAGACCTCCAGGGTTGATGAAGCTTTCTTT.

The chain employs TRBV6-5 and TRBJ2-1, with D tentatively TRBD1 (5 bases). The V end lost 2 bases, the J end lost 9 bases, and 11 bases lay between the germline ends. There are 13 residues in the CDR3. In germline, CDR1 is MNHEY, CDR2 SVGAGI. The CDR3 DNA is TGTGCCAGCAGTTACGCCAGGGTATTTGAGCAGTTCTTC. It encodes CASSYARVFEQFF.

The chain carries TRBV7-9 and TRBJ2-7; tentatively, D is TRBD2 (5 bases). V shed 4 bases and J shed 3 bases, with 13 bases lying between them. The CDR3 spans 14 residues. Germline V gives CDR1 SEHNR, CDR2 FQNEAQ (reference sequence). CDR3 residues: CASSSSGMIYEQYF. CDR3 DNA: TGTGCCAGCAGCTCCTCGGGGATGATCTACGAGCAGTACTTC.